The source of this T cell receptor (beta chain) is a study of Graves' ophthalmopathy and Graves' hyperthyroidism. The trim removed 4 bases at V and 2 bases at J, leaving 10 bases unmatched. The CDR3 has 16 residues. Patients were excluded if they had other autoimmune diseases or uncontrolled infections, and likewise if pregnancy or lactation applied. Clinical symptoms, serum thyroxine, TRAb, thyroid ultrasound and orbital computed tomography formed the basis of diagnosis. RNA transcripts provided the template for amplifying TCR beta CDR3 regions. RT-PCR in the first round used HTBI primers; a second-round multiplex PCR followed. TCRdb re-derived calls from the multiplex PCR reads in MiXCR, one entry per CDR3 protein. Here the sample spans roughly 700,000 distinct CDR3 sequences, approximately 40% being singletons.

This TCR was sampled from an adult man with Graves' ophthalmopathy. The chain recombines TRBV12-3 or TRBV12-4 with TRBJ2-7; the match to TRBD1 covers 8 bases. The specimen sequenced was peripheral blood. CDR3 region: CASSSNDRGGTYEQYF. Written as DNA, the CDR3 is TGTGCCAGCAGTTCGAACGACAGGGGCGGTACCTACGAGCAGTACTTC.